The 3 T cell receptor beta chains below come from one sample, sequenced in a study of beta chain features in type 1 diabetes. Sequenced material consisted of expressed TCRB transcripts (all of the isolated RNA was reverse transcribed). Sequencing was performed with immunoSEQ multiplex PCR; in TCRdb, only in-frame clones are kept and a portion is missing. Among hundreds of thousands of clones, approximately 12% were seen once, and the ten largest hold roughly 0.017%. The sample comprised naive CD4+ T cells from blood. The receptor source for this set is a young man in good health.

J is TRBJ2-5 and V is TRBV15; 7 bases map to TRBD1. J lost 5 bases, V lost 3 bases, and 6 bases had no gene match. Looked up from germline, CDR1 is LNHNV and CDR2 is YYDKDF (reference sequence). There are 14 residues in the CDR3. DNA of the CDR3: TGTGCCACCAGCAGGGGCAGGGGGTGGGAGACCCAGTACTTC. Translating it yields CATSRGRGWETQYF.

This clone has a handful of counts. This chain connects TRBV5-1 to TRBJ2-2, with D possibly being TRBD1 (5 bases). This CDR3 is 15 amino acids long. The germline V and J ends were trimmed by 1 base and 5 bases, with 12 bases remaining between them. Germline V gene sequence: CDR1 SGHRS, CDR2 YFSETQ. This CDR3 is CASSLRQGRTGELFF. CDR3 nucleotide sequence: TGCGCCAGCAGCTTGAGGCAGGGTAGGACCGGGGAGCTGTTTTTT.

This clone was picked up a small number of times. The chain couples TRBV7-9 to TRBJ1-2, with 8 nucleotides matching TRBD1. CDR3 size: 14 residues. Unmatched junction bases numbered 2, after V lost 2 bases and J lost 3 bases. CDR1 SEHNR and CDR2 FQNEAQ come from the germline V gene (reference sequence). In nucleotides, the CDR3 is TGTGCCAGCAGCTTACCGGGACAGGACTATGGCTACACCTTC. It yields the protein CASSLPGQDYGYTF.